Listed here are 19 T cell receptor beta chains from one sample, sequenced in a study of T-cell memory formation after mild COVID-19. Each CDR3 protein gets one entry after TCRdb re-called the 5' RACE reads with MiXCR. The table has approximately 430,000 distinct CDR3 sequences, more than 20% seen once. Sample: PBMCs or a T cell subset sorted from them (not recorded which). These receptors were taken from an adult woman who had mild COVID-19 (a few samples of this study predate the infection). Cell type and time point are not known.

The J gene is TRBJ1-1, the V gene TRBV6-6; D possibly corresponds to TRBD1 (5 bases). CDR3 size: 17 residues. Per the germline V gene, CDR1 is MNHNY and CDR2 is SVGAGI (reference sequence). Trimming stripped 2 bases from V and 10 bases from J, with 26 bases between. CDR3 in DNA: TGTGCCAGCAGTTACGCAAATAACCAGGGTAGTCGTTCGGGAGCTTTCTTT. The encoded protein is CASSYANNQGSRSGAFF.

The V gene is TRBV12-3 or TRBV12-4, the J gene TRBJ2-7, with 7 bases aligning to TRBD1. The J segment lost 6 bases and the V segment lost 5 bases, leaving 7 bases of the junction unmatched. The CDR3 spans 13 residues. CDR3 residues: CASSPQTGSEQYF. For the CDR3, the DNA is TGTGCCAGCAGTCCGCAGACAGGGAGCGAGCAGTACTTC.

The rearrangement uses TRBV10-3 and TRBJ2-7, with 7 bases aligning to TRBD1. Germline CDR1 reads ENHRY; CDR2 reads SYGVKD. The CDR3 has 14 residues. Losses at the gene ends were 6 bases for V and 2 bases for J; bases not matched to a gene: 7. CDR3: CAISPDRAAYEQYF. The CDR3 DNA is TGTGCCATCAGCCCCGACAGGGCTGCCTACGAGCAGTACTTC.

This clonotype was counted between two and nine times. Written as DNA, the CDR3 is TGTGCCAGCAGTGAAGGGGGAGAAAACATTCAGTACTTC. The encoded protein is CASSEGGENIQYF. This chain uses TRBV25-1 with TRBJ2-4; the D gene could be TRBD1 or TRBD2 (5 bases each). V was pared by 2 bases and J by 5 bases, with 7 bases between. The CDR3 spans 13 residues. Germline CDR1 MGHDK, CDR2 SYGVNS.

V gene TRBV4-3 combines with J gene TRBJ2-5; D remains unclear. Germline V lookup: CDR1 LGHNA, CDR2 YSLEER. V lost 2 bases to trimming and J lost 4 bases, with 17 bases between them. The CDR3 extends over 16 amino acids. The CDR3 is CASSQLPNPEGETQYF. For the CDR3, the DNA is TGCGCCAGCAGCCAACTACCCAACCCTGAAGGAGAGACCCAGTACTTC.

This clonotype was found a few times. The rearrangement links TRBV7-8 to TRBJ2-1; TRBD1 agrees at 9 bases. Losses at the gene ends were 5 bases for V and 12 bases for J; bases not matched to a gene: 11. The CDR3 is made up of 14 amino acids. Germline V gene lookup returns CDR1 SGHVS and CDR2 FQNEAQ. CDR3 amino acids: CASSQMGQGGVQFF. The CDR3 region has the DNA TGTGCCAGCAGCCAAATGGGACAGGGAGGGGTGCAGTTCTTC.

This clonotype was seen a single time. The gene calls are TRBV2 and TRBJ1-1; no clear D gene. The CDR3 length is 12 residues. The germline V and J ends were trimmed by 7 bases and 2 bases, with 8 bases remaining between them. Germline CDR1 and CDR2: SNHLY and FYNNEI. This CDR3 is CASIQGNTEAFF. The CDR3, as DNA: TGTGCCAGCATCCAAGGCAACACTGAAGCTTTCTTT.

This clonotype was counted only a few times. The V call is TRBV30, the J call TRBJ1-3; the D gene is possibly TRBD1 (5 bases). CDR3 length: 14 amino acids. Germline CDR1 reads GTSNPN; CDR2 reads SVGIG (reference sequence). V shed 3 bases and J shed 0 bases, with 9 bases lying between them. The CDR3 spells CAWSEDISGNTIYF. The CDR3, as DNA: TGTGCCTGGAGCGAGGACATCTCTGGAAACACCATATATTTT.

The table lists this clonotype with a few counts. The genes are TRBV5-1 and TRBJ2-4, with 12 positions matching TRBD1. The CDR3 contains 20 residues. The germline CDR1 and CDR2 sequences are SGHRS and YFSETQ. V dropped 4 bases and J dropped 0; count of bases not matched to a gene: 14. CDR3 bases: TGCGCCAGCAGCCTGACCGGGACAGGGGGCGTCGAATTAGCCAAAAACATTCAGTACTTC. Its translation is CASSLTGTGGVELAKNIQYF.

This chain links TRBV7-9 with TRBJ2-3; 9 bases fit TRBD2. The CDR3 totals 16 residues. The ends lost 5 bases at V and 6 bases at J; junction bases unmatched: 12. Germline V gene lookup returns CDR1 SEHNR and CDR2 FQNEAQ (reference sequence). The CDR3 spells CASSPGVAGAADTQYF. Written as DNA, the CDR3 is TGTGCCAGCAGCCCAGGGGTAGCGGGGGCGGCGGATACGCAGTATTTT.

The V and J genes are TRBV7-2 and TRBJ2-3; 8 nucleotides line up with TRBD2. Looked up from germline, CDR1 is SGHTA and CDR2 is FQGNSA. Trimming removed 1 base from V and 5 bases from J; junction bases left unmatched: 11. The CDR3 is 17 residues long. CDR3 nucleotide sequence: TGTGCCAGCAGCTTAGTACCAGCGGGAGTAGAGGTAGATACGCAGTATTTT. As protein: CASSLVPAGVEVDTQYF.

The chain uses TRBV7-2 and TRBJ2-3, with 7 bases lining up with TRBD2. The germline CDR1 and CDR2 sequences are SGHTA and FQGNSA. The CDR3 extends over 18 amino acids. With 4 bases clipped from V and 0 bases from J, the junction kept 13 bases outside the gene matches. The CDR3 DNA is TGTGCCAGCAGCTCAACTCCCGGGGGAGGGACTAGCACAGATACGCAGTATTTT. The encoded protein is CASSSTPGGGTSTDTQYF.

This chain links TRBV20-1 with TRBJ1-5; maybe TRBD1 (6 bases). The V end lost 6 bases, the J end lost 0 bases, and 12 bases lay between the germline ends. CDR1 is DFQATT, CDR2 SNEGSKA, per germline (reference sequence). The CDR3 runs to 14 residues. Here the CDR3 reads CSAAKGGSNQPQHF. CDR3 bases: TGCAGTGCGGCAAAGGGGGGTAGCAATCAGCCCCAGCATTTT.

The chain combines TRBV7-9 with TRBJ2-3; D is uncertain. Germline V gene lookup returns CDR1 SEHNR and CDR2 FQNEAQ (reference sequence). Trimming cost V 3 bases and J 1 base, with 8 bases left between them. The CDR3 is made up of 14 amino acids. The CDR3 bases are TGTGCCAGCAGCTTGGATACACGCACAGATACGCAGTATTTT. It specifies CASSLDTRTDTQYF.

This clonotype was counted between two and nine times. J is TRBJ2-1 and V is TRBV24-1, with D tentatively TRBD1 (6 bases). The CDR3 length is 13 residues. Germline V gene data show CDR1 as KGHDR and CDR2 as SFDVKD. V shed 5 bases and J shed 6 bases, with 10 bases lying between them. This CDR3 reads CATSGIGGNEQFF. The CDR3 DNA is TGTGCCACCAGTGGGATAGGGGGCAATGAGCAGTTCTTC.

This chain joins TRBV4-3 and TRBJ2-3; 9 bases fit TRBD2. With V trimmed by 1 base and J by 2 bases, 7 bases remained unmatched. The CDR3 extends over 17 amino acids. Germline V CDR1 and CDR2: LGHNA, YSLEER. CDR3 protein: CASSQGWREGSTDTQYF. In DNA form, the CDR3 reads TGCGCCAGCAGCCAAGGTTGGCGGGAGGGCTCCACAGATACGCAGTATTTT.

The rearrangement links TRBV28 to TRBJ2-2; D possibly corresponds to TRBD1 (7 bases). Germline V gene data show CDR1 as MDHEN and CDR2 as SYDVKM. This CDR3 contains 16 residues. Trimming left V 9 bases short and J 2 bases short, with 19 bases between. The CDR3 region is CASFNNGGGNTGELFF. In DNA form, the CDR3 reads TGTGCCAGTTTTAACAATGGAGGGGGCAACACCGGGGAGCTGTTTTTT.

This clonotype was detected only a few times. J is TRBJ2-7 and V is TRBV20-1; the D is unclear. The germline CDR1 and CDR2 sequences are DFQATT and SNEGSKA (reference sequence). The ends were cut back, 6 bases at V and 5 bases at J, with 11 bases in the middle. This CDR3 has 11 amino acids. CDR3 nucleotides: TGCAGTGCACTTAAGATAGACGAGCAGTACTTC. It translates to CSALKIDEQYF.

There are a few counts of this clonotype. CDR3 coding DNA: TGTGCCAGTAGTATAGTTACAGGGAGAAACTATGGCTACACCTTC. Amino acids: CASSIVTGRNYGYTF. The chain recombines TRBV19 with TRBJ1-2; a possible D gene is TRBD1 (6 bases). From germline, CDR1 is LNHDA and CDR2 SQIVND (reference sequence). There are 15 residues in the CDR3. Trimming took off 1 base at V and 2 bases at J, with 11 bases between the two ends. Together with reference TRBV19 and TRBJ1-2, the CDR3 gives the full variable domain: DGGITQSPKYLFRKEGQNVTLSCEQNLNHDAMYWYRQDPGQGLRLIYYSQIVNDFQKGDIAEGYSVSREKKESFPLTVTSAQKNPTAFYLCASSIVTGRNYGYTFGSGTRLTVV.